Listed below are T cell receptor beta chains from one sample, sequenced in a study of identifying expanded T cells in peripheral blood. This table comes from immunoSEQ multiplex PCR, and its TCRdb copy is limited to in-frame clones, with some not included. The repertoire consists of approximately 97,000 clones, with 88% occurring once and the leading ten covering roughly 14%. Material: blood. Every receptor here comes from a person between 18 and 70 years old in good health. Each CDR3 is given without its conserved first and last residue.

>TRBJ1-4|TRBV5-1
ASSRTGASGEKLF
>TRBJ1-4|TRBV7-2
ASSLVAGLDEKLF
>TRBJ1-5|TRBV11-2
ASSAENQPQH
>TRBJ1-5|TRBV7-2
ASSPAGRNQPQH
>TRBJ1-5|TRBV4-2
ASSQDLISRRPQH
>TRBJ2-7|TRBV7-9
ASSYSGQSYEQY
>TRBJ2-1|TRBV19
ASRGARGYNEQF
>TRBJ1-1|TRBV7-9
ASSTRTRGSTEAF
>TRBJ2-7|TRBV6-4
ASSHTGTSGRNEQY
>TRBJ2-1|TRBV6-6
ASSRGRSGSGDEQF
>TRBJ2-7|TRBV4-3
ASSQEASAYEQY
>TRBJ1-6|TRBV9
ASSIRQNNSPLH
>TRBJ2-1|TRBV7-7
ASSAGQGVYNEQF
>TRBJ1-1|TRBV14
ASSGGLYTEAF
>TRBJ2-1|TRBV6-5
ASRTRQGSRDEQF
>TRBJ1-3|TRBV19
ASSTTGGTGNTIY
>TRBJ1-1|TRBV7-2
ASSLPRGDTEAF
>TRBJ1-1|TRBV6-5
ASTLEEGTNTEAF
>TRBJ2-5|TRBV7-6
ASSLSPVQGARQETQY
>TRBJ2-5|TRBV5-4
ASSTPTGTGQETQY
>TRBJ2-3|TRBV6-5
ASSPQGAADTQY
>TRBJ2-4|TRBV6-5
ASSHRGQAKNIQY
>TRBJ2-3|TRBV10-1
ASRGHATDTQY
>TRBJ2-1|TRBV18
ASSPGRGGGNNEQF
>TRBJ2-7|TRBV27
ASSLVVSSGISFYEQY
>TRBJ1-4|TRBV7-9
ASSLLGGPSKKLF
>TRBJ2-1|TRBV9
ASSPSGGANEQF
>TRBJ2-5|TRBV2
ASSEGTGGETQY
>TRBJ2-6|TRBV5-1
ASSLGGGSGANVLT
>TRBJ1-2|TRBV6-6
AIRVGYT
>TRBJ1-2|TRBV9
ASSVDQGYGYT
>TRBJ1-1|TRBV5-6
ASSLWGRLNTEAF
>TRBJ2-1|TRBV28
ASSSRDRASYNEQF
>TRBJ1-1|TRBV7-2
ASSSPPLGTEAF
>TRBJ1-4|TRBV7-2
ASSQGRGVNEKLF
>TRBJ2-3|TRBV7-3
ASSLTGGTINTQY
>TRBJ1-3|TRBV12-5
ASGLDRGASGNTIY
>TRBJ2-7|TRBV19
ASSIRAGGGEQY
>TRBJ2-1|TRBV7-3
ASSVEQGGGYNEQF
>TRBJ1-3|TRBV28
ASRTGTGGPGNTIY
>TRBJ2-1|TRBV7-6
ASSSGQEQF
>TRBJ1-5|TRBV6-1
ASSVSGGNQPQH
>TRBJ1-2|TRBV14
ASSQGTGYYGYT
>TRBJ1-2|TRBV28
ASSFSTGTGTYGYT
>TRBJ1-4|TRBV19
ASYSVRNEKLF
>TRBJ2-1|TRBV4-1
ASSQNERGPQPF
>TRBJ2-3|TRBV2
ATQTGGSADTQY
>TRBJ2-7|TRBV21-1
ASSKCALGARDEQY
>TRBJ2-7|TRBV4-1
ASSQLTGSSYEQY